Each of the 30 T cell receptor beta chains below was sequenced from the same sample in a study of spatial heterogeneity in lung cancer. Time point here: sample taken at primary tumor resection. TCRs were sequenced from unsorted whole RNA of tumor, nontumor lung or PBMC. TCRdb analysed the 5' RACE reads with MiXCR anew, one entry per CDR3 protein. This table holds 4,500 to 5,500 distinct CDR3 sequences, around 20% found once. Sequencing was performed on normal lung tissue next to the tumor, taken at surgery. The receptors shown here come from a male donor with early-stage non-small cell lung cancer.

This clonotype rates as medium-sized. This beta chain was picked up by a library intended for alpha chains and is off target, so its count carries little meaning. The chain joins TRBV6-2 or TRBV6-3 to TRBJ2-3; 13 bases match TRBD2. The CDR3 has 17 residues. CDR1 and CDR2 from the germline V gene are MNHEY and SVGEGT. Germline trimming cut 7 bases from V and 2 bases from J; bases unmatched to any gene: 9. The CDR3 is CASNGLAGARNTDTQYF. DNA of the CDR3: TGTGCCAGCAACGGACTAGCGGGGGCACGAAACACAGATACGCAGTATTTT.

Ten or more counts support this clonotype. For a library built for alpha chains, this beta chain is a stray read; little rests on its size. The chain employs TRBV6-1 and TRBJ1-5; 9 bases are shared with TRBD1. This CDR3 has 16 residues. The ends lost 2 bases at V and 9 bases at J; junction bases unmatched: 11. Germline V CDR1 and CDR2: MNHNS, SASEGT. The CDR3 DNA sequence: TGTGCCAGCAGTGAACCCTGGGGACAGGGATTGCGGCCCCAGCATTTT. Translating it yields CASSEPWGQGLRPQHF.

This clonotype was counted at least ten times. This beta chain turned up in a library designed for alpha chains; as an off-target read, its abundance says little. This chain joins TRBV20-1 and TRBJ2-1, with unresolved D. Germline V gives CDR1 DFQATT, CDR2 SNEGSKA (reference sequence). V was pared by 3 bases and J by 3 bases, with 18 bases between. The CDR3 loop spans 16 amino acids. CDR3 nucleotide sequence: TGCAGTGCTAGCCCTGATCAGGACCTTTTCTACAATGAGCAGTTCTTC. It yields the protein CSASPDQDLFYNEQFF.

This clonotype appeared many times. Since it is a stray read in a library aimed at alpha chains, this beta chain has a size that is not meaningful. This chain joins TRBV6-1 and TRBJ2-7; the D gene is possibly TRBD1 (6 bases). The V gene's germline CDR1 is MNHNS and CDR2 SASEGT. V gave up 1 base and J gave up 3 bases, with 13 bases separating them. This CDR3 is built from 15 residues. The CDR3 coding sequence is TGTGCCAGCAGTGAAGTGGCAGGGGAGAACTACGAGCAGTACGTC. Amino acids: CASSEVAGENYEQYV.

This clonotype has ten or more counts. This beta chain is an unintended read in a library built for alpha chains; its size means little. The chain joins TRBV20-1 to TRBJ2-1; D not certain. The germline CDR1 and CDR2 sequences are DFQATT and SNEGSKA (reference sequence). The CDR3 length is 14 residues. V was shortened by 3 bases and J by 0 bases, with 9 bases between the two germline ends. CDR3 nucleotide sequence: TGCAGTGCTAGCGGCGATAGCTCCTACAATGAGCAGTTCTTC. This encodes CSASGDSSYNEQFF.

This clonotype was observed a few times. Because this beta chain is a stray read in a library intended to capture alpha chains, its abundance should not be given much weight. The chain uses TRBV19 and TRBJ2-1; 11 bases line up with TRBD2. The CDR3 loop spans 14 amino acids. CDR1 and CDR2 (germline): LNHDA, SQIVND (reference sequence). The V segment lost 9 bases and the J segment 7 bases; nucleotides outside the gene matches: 8. The CDR3 DNA reads as TGTGCCAGCCAAATAGCGGGGGGGAGAAATGAGCAGTTCTTC. Its protein product is CASQIAGGRNEQFF.

A remark on this clonotype: This beta chain is off target for a library built for alpha chains, so its abundance means little. CDR3 loop: CASSETQAYNEQFF. Here the CDR3 DNA reads TGCGCCAGCAGTGAAACGCAAGCGTACAATGAGCAGTTCTTC. The rearrangement joins TRBV10-1 to TRBJ2-1; D remains ambiguous. V dropped 3 bases and J dropped 4 bases, with 10 bases sitting between them. The V gene's germline CDR1 is WNHNN and CDR2 SYGVQD (reference sequence). The CDR3 is 14 residues long.

This clonotype showed up many times. Because this beta chain is a stray read in a library intended to capture alpha chains, its abundance should not be given much weight. V and J are TRBV30 and TRBJ1-5; 8 nucleotides align to TRBD1. This CDR3 has 12 residues. Germline CDR1 is GTSNPN and CDR2 is SVGIG (reference sequence). V trimming: 1 base; J trimming: 12 bases; junction bases outside the gene matches: 5. CDR3 in amino acids: CAWSDQGAIQHF. The CDR3 coding sequence is TGTGCCTGGAGTGATCAGGGGGCGATCCAGCATTTT.

This clonotype was detected ten times or more. Being off target in a library aimed at alpha chains, this beta chain has a size of little meaning. The rearrangement uses TRBV13 and TRBJ2-2; tentatively, D is TRBD1 or TRBD2 (5 bases each). Germline lookup yields CDR1 PRHDT and CDR2 FYEKMQ (reference sequence). V was shortened by 3 bases and J by 4 bases, with 12 bases between the two germline ends. CDR3 length: 15 residues. The CDR3 nucleotides read TGTGCCAGCAGCTTTAGGGACGGCCTCACCGGGGAGCTGTTTTTT. As protein: CASSFRDGLTGELFF.

By its share, this clonotype is medium-sized. A library prepared for alpha chains yielded this beta chain as an off-target read; its size is of little meaning. This chain connects TRBV18 to TRBJ1-2; TRBD1 is a possible D gene (5 bases). V was trimmed by 3 bases and J by 2 bases, leaving 10 bases between them. The CDR3 totals 14 residues. CDR1 is KGHSH and CDR2 is LQKENI in the germline V gene. The CDR3 sequence: CASSPRRDNYGYTF. Here the CDR3 DNA reads TGTGCCAGCTCACCCCGGAGGGACAACTATGGCTACACCTTC. The full variable domain, completed using reference TRBV18 and TRBJ1-2, is NAGVMQNPRHLVRRRGQEARLRCSPMKGHSHVYWYRQLPEEGLKFMVYLQKENIIDESGMPKERFSAEFPKEGPSILRIQQVVRGDSAAYFCASSPRRDNYGYTFGSGTRLTVV.

This clonotype has a handful of counts. This beta chain is an unintended read in a library built for alpha chains; its size means little. The chain recombines TRBV7-8 with TRBJ1-1; D is ambiguous. Germline V lookup: CDR1 SGHVS, CDR2 FQNEAQ. This CDR3 is built from 17 residues. V was clipped by 5 bases and J by 5 bases, with 24 bases between them. The DNA for the CDR3 is TGTGCCAGCAGCCTCCAGGAACGGGAGGTTCTGGGGACTGAAGCTTTCTTT. Its translation is CASSLQEREVLGTEAFF. The full variable domain, rest sourced from reference TRBV7-8 and TRBJ1-1, is GAGVSQSPRYKVAKRGQDVALRCDPISGHVSLFWYQQALGQGPEFLTYFQNEAQLDKSGLPSDRFFAERPEGSVSTLKIQRTQQEDSAVYLCASSLQEREVLGTEAFFGQGTRLTVV.

On this clonotype itself: This beta chain is an unintended read in a library built for alpha chains; its size means little. V is TRBV7-6 and J is TRBJ2-2; D is possibly TRBD1 or TRBD2 (5 bases each). Between the trimmed V and J ends, which lost 4 bases and 3 bases, there was a span of 18 bases. This CDR3 has 17 amino acids. Per the germline V gene, CDR1 is SGHVS and CDR2 is FNYEAQ. The CDR3 coding sequence is TGTGCCAGCAGCTGGCCGGGGCGCGCGCGCCACACCGGGGAGCTGTTTTTT. Residues: CASSWPGRARHTGELFF.

In its sample, this clonotype is medium-sized (0.01 to 0.1%). This beta chain is off target for a library built for alpha chains, so its abundance means little. The genes are TRBV6-6 and TRBJ2-7; perhaps TRBD1 as D (6 bases). The germline CDR1 and CDR2 sequences are MNHNY and SVGAGI (reference sequence). With 6 bases removed from V and 0 bases from J, the gap between germline ends came to 12 bases. The CDR3 is made up of 14 amino acids. The chain's CDR3 is CASSGQRSSYEQYF. As DNA, the CDR3 is TGTGCCAGCAGCGGACAGAGGAGCTCCTACGAGCAGTACTTC.

Sample share makes this clonotype medium-sized. With the library built for alpha chains, this beta chain is off target and its frequency is not meaningful. This chain links TRBV5-6 with TRBJ2-3, with 10 bases that match TRBD2. After removal of 0 bases from V and 3 bases from J, the junction contained 4 bases not matched to a gene. Germline CDR1 SGHDT, CDR2 YYEEEE. The CDR3 covers 16 residues. The CDR3, as DNA: TGTGCCAGCAGCTTGGGTTTTAGCGGGAGGACAGATACGCAGTATTTT. Encoded protein: CASSLGFSGRTDTQYF.

In its sample, this clonotype ranks as medium-sized. This beta chain turned up in a library designed for alpha chains; as an off-target read, its abundance says little. The rearrangement uses TRBV5-1 and TRBJ2-5; 10 bases fit TRBD2. CDR1 SGHRS and CDR2 YFSETQ come from the germline V gene. Trimming cost V 3 bases and J 5 bases; bases outside gene matches: 10. The CDR3 covers 16 residues. The CDR3 sequence: CASSSGLAAGSETQYF. The DNA of the CDR3 is TGCGCCAGCAGCTCCGGACTAGCGGCGGGAAGTGAGACCCAGTACTTC. Combining the CDR3 with reference TRBV5-1 and TRBJ2-5 gives the whole variable domain KAGVTQTPRYLIKTRGQQVTLSCSPISGHRSVSWYQQTPGQGLQFLFEYFSETQRNKGNFPGRFSGRQFSNSRSEMNVSTLELGDSALYLCASSSGLAAGSETQYFGPGTRLLVL.

Points on this clonotype: The size of this beta chain means little, since it is a stray read in a library made for alpha chains. The rearrangement links TRBV20-1 to TRBJ2-1; 15 nucleotides agree with TRBD2. Looked up from germline, CDR1 is DFQATT and CDR2 is SNEGSKA (reference sequence). J gave up 0 bases and V 6 bases, and 12 bases lay outside the gene matches. The CDR3 totals 19 residues. The CDR3 DNA reads TGCAGTGCCGCTCCACTGGGACTAGCGGGAGGACCCTCCTACAATGAGCAGTTCTTC. Translation: CSAAPLGLAGGPSYNEQFF.

In its sample, this clonotype was seen a few times. This beta chain is a stray read from a library made for alpha chains; its abundance is not meaningful. The chain uses TRBV14 and TRBJ2-7, with unresolved D. The CDR3 has 11 residues. V lost 5 bases to trimming and J lost 0 bases, with 2 bases between them. Germline CDR1 SGHDN, CDR2 FVKESK. Written as DNA, the CDR3 is TGTGCCAGCAGCTTCTCCTACGAGCAGTACTTC. It yields the protein CASSFSYEQYF.

This clonotype has more than one count but fewer than ten. This beta chain was picked up by a library intended for alpha chains and is off target, so its count carries little meaning. The chain has TRBV7-8 and TRBJ2-5, with a possible D match to TRBD1 (7 bases). The CDR3 extends over 15 amino acids. Germline CDR1 SGHVS, CDR2 FQNEAQ. V was shortened by 5 bases and J by 5 bases, with 18 bases between the two germline ends. CDR3 loop: CASSPRDSRVETQYF. DNA of the CDR3: TGTGCCAGCAGCCCGCGGGACAGCCGGGTGGAGACCCAGTACTTC.

Sample share makes this clonotype medium-sized. Because the library targeted alpha chains, this beta chain is an off-target read whose size means little. The genes are TRBV14 and TRBJ2-3; unclear D gene. Germline CDR1 reads SGHDN; CDR2 reads FVKESK. With 2 bases removed from V and 2 bases from J, the gap between germline ends came to 8 bases. The CDR3 contains 14 residues. CDR3 protein: CASSQRPATDTQYF. The CDR3 DNA reads TGTGCCAGCAGCCAAAGACCAGCCACAGATACGCAGTATTTT.

Relative to its sample, this clonotype is medium-sized. Since it is a stray read in a library aimed at alpha chains, this beta chain has a size that is not meaningful. The V gene is TRBV7-9, the J gene TRBJ1-5; the D gene is possibly TRBD1 (6 bases). The CDR3 has 15 residues. V dropped 5 bases and J dropped 1 base, with 12 bases sitting between them. The germline gives CDR1 SEHNR, CDR2 FQNEAQ (reference sequence). The CDR3 DNA is TGTGCCAGCAGCCAAACAGGGCTAAGCAATCAGCCCCAGCATTTT. It specifies CASSQTGLSNQPQHF.

On this clonotype: This beta chain is an off-target read within a library intended for alpha chains, so its frequency means little. The chain has TRBV29-1 and TRBJ2-5, with D possibly TRBD1 on 6 matching bases. There are 13 residues in the CDR3. V gave up 6 bases and J gave up 6 bases, with 17 bases separating them. CDR1 SQVTM and CDR2 ANQGSEA come from the germline V gene. The CDR3 nucleotides read TGCAGCGTCGTACAGGGATCTCCCCAGACCCAGTACTTC. Translation gives CSVVQGSPQTQYF.

This clonotype is categorized as medium-sized. Little can be read into the size of this beta chain, an off-target read in a library designed for alpha chains. The chain is built from TRBV29-1 and TRBJ2-5, with 14 bases that match TRBD2. V lost 4 bases to trimming and J lost 5 bases; unmatched junction nucleotides: 3. CDR1 and CDR2 (germline): SQVTM, ANQGSEA. This CDR3 contains 14 residues. The CDR3 spells CSVGRTSGGETQYF. The DNA of the CDR3 is TGCAGCGTTGGCCGGACTAGCGGGGGGGAGACCCAGTACTTC.

This clonotype rates as medium-sized. This beta chain is an off-target read within a library intended for alpha chains, so its frequency means little. The V and J genes are TRBV10-3 and TRBJ1-1, with D perhaps TRBD1 (6 bases). Trimming removed 2 bases from V and 11 bases from J, with 15 bases in between. The V gene's germline CDR1 is ENHRY and CDR2 SYGVKD. The CDR3 sequence is 13 residues long. The CDR3: CAISEERTAAAFF. CDR3 sequence (DNA): TGTGCCATCAGTGAGGAGAGGACAGCCGCGGCTTTCTTT.

Relative to its sample, this clonotype is medium-sized. The library was designed around alpha chains, so this beta chain is a stray read whose abundance carries little weight. The genes are TRBV23-1 and TRBJ2-3; no reliable D call. TRBV23-1 is known as an ORF, though its function is uncertain. V was pared by 4 bases and J by 2 bases, with 13 bases between. The CDR3 is made up of 15 amino acids. CDR3 nucleotide sequence: TGCGCCAGCAGTCCTACCATCGGACCCACAGATACGCAGTATTTT. It encodes CASSPTIGPTDTQYF.

This clonotype is large by share. This beta chain represents an off-target read in a library built for alpha chains; its size is of limited meaning. This rearrangement joins TRBV29-1 to TRBJ2-3; D not certain. The CDR3 sequence is 12 residues long. Germline CDR1 and CDR2: SQVTM and ANQGSEA. Between the trimmed V and J ends, which lost 7 bases and 2 bases, there was a span of 10 bases. The CDR3 protein is CSAAGFTDTQYF. DNA for the CDR3: TGCAGCGCGGCAGGCTTCACAGATACGCAGTATTTT.

Concerning this clonotype itself: As an off-target read in a library built for alpha chains, this beta chain has a frequency of little significance. The genes are TRBV7-3 and TRBJ1-1, with TRBD1 identical over 8 bases. Germline V CDR1 and CDR2: SGHTA, FQGTGA. The V segment lost 4 bases and the J segment 7 bases; nucleotides outside the gene matches: 5. This CDR3 has 13 residues. CDR3 DNA sequence: TGTGCCAGCAGCTCCGACAGGGGATTTGAAGCTTTCTTT. This codes for CASSSDRGFEAFF.

On this clonotype: Since it is a stray read in a library aimed at alpha chains, this beta chain has a size that is not meaningful. The genes are TRBV6-6 and TRBJ2-5, with D perhaps TRBD1 (6 bases). The V and J ends lost 2 bases and 2 bases respectively, with 12 bases between them. Germline V gene data show CDR1 as MNHNY and CDR2 as SVGAGI (reference sequence). The CDR3 contains 15 residues. CDR3 sequence reads: CASSYQGKGQETQYF. The CDR3 bases are TGTGCCAGCAGTTACCAGGGGAAGGGGCAAGAGACCCAGTACTTC.

Relative to its sample, this clonotype is medium-sized. This beta chain appears as a stray read in a library generated for alpha chains; its size is not informative. V usage is TRBV7-2 and J usage is TRBJ2-1; 8 nucleotides line up with TRBD2. The germline gives CDR1 SGHTA, CDR2 FQGNSA. The CDR3 is 14 amino acids. Here the CDR3 reads CGVRPPGLVNEQFF. CDR3 sequence (DNA): TGTGGGGTGCGGCCCCCGGGACTAGTGAATGAGCAGTTCTTC.

This clonotype was found a few times. Because the library targeted alpha chains, this beta chain is an off-target read whose size means little. The genes are TRBV5-1 and TRBJ2-5, with 8 nucleotides matching TRBD2. Germline loops: CDR1 SGHRS, CDR2 YFSETQ. This CDR3 spans 17 amino acids. V shed 5 bases, J shed 4 bases, and the junction held 16 bases outside the gene matches. CDR3 in amino acids: CASSFDPPAGVRETQYF. The CDR3 nucleotides are TGCGCCAGCAGTTTCGACCCCCCAGCGGGAGTGCGAGAGACCCAGTACTTC.

This clonotype was picked up a small number of times. This could be a read error, since a much larger clone is one nucleotide away. In this CDR3 the conserved last residue, phenylalanine or tryptophan, is missing, so a read error is likely. Little can be read into the size of this beta chain, an off-target read in a library designed for alpha chains. CDR3 coding DNA: TGCGCCAGCAGTCAATCAACACACCCCTCCAGCACAGATACGCAGTATCTT. As protein: CASSQSTHPSSTDTQYL. The chain is built from TRBV23-1 and TRBJ2-3; D not resolved. TRBV23-1 is designated an ORF whose function remains uncertain. V was pared by 0 bases and J by 0 bases, with 13 bases between. There are 17 residues in the CDR3.